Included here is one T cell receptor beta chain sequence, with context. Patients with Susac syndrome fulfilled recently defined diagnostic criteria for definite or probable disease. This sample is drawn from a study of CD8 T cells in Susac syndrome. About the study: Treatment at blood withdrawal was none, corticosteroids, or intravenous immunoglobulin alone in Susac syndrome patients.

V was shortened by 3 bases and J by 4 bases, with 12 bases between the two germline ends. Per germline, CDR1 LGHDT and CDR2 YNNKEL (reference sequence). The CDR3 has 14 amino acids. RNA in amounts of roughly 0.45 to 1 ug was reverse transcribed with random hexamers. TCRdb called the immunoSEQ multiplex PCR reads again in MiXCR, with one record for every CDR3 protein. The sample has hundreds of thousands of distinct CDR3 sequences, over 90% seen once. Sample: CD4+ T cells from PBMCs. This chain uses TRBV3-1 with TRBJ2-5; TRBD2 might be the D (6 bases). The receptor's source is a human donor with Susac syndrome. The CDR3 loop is CASSQVRGSETQYF. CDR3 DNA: TGTGCCAGCAGCCAGGTGCGGGGATCAGAGACCCAGTACTTC.